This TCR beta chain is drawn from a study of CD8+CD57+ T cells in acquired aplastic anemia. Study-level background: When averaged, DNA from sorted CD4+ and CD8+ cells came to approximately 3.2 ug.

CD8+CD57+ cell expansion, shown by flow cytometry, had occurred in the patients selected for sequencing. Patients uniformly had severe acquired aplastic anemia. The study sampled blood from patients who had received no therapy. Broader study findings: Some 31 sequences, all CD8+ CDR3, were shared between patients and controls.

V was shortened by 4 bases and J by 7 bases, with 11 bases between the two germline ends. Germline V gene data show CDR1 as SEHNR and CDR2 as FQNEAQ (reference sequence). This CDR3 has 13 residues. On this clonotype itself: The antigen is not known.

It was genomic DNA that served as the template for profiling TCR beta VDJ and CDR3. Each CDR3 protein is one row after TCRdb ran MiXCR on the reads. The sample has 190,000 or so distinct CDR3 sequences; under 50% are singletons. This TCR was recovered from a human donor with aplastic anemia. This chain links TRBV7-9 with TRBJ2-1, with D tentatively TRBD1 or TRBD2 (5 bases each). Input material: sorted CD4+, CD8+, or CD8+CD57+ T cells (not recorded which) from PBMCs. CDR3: CASSWDLRNEQFF. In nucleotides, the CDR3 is TGTGCCAGCAGCTGGGACCTAAGGAATGAGCAGTTCTTC.